This T cell receptor (beta chain) appears in the sequencing data of a study of blood T cell repertoires in COVID-19. Patients at the Seattle site were enrolled during active infection and followed longitudinally. Produced via immunoSEQ multiplex PCR; TCRdb's table is partial and in-frame only. This table has 140,000 or so clones, around 90% appearing once. The J segment lost 0 bases and the V segment lost 7 bases, leaving 4 bases of the junction unmatched. Germline-derived CDR1 and CDR2 are SEHNR and FQNEAQ (reference sequence). This CDR3 is built from 14 residues. The sequenced sample was peripheral blood. The TCR comes from a human donor with COVID-19, enrolled during active disease. The donor label of this sample is uncertain. This chain connects TRBV7-9 to TRBJ1-1; TRBD1 aligns across 8 bases. The CDR3 coding sequence is TGTGCCAGCACCTGGACAGGGCTGAACACTGAAGCTTTCTTT. Residues: CASTWTGLNTEAFF.